Presented here are 29 T cell receptor beta chains from one specimen sequenced in a study of identical twins. MiXCR, run by TCRdb on the 5' RACE reads, gives a single entry per CDR3 protein. The data show just under 650,000 distinct CDR3 sequences, around 7.5% seen once. This sample also belongs to another study, concerning yellow fever vaccine responses in identical twins.

The sample consisted of PBMCs. These receptors came from a woman between 18 and 29 years old in good health.

This clonotype was seen ten or more times. This chain connects TRBV5-1 to TRBJ1-1; unclear D gene. The V gene lost 1 base and the J gene lost 3 bases, with 7 bases spanning the gap. CDR1 is SGHRS and CDR2 is YFSETQ in the germline V gene. The length of the CDR3 is 13 residues. CDR3 sequence (DNA): TGCGCCAGCAGCTTGAAAGGGTACACTGAAGCTTTCTTT. Protein product: CASSLKGYTEAFF.

This clonotype was detected many times. This clone may be a read error of a much larger clone one base away. The chain uses TRBV12-3 or TRBV12-4 and TRBJ2-7, with TRBD2 matching 10 bases. The CDR3 has 18 residues. CDR3 nucleotide sequence: TGTGCCAGCTGTTTATACAGACTAGCGGGCACTAACTCCTACGAGCAGTACTTC. This codes for CASCLYRLAGTNSYEQYF.

This clonotype was seen only a few times. At one end the junction does not follow the germline gene, possibly because of a read error. V and J are TRBV20-1 and TRBJ1-6; D is undetermined. The CDR3 has 15 residues. Germline assignment: CDR1 DFQATT and CDR2 SNEGSKA (reference sequence). This CDR3 reads CSAREPGRYNSPLHF. The DNA for the CDR3 is TGCAGTGCCAGAGAACCGGGTCGCTATAATTCACCCCTCCACTTT.

This rearrangement joins TRBV6-6 to TRBJ1-4; the D is unclear. CDR3 length: 12 residues. Germline CDR1 reads MNHNY; CDR2 reads SVGAGI (reference sequence). V was cut by 8 bases and J by 6 bases, with 10 bases left in between. The chain's CDR3 is CASRRTDEKLFF. The CDR3 coding sequence is TGTGCCAGCCGCCGAACGGATGAAAAACTGTTTTTT.

This clonotype was observed a few times. The chain has TRBV5-5 and TRBJ1-1; tentatively, D is TRBD1 (6 bases). The CDR3 contains 14 residues. V gave up 4 bases and J gave up 3 bases, with 13 bases separating them. The germline gives CDR1 SGHKS, CDR2 YYEKEE (reference sequence). In nucleotides, the CDR3 is TGTGCCAGCAGCGAAGGGACACCGGACACTGAAGCTTTCTTT. Translating it yields CASSEGTPDTEAFF.

The CDR3 region is CASSPMWSSGELFF. CDR3 DNA: TGTGCCAGCAGTCCCATGTGGAGCTCTGGGGAGCTGTTTTTT. The chain combines TRBV6-4 with TRBJ2-2; D is uncertain. Germline V lookup: CDR1 MRHNA, CDR2 SNTAGT. This CDR3 is built from 14 residues. Trimming removed 5 bases at V and 8 bases at J, with 15 bases between.

This clonotype has more than one count but fewer than ten. The chain recombines TRBV27 with TRBJ2-5, with TRBD2 identical over 9 bases. This CDR3 region has 16 residues. The germline CDR1 and CDR2 sequences are MNHEY and SMNVEV (reference sequence). V lost 4 bases, J lost 2 bases, and 8 bases stayed unmatched. The CDR3 is CASSSRLAALQETQYF. For the CDR3, the DNA is TGTGCCAGCAGTTCTAGACTAGCGGCGCTACAAGAGACCCAGTACTTC.

The sample holds many counts of this clonotype. The rearrangement links TRBV28 to TRBJ2-5, with a tentative D call TRBD1 (6 bases). Looked up from germline, CDR1 is MDHEN and CDR2 is SYDVKM. This CDR3 comprises 13 residues. With 6 bases removed from V and 0 bases from J, the gap between germline ends came to 8 bases. The CDR3 DNA reads TGTGCCAGCAGGAGGGGGTACCAAGAGACCCAGTACTTC. Residues: CASRRGYQETQYF. Full variable domain (remainder filled in from reference TRBV28 and TRBJ2-5): DVKVTQSSRYLVKRTGEKVFLECVQDMDHENMFWYRQDPGLGLRLIYFSYDVKMKEKGDIPEGYSVSREKKERFSLILESASTNQTSMYLCASRRGYQETQYFGPGTRLLVL.

Many counts were recorded for this clonotype. The chain recombines TRBV12-3 or TRBV12-4 with TRBJ2-1; D not certain. CDR3 size: 12 residues. V gave up 3 bases and J gave up 9 bases, with 9 bases separating them. The chain's CDR3 is CASSFSGPEQFF. Here the CDR3 DNA reads TGTGCCAGCAGTTTCTCAGGTCCTGAGCAGTTCTTC.

V is TRBV2 and J is TRBJ1-1; D possibly corresponds to TRBD1 (6 bases). Germline CDR1 reads SNHLY; CDR2 reads FYNNEI. V dropped 7 bases and J dropped 5 bases, with 14 bases sitting between them. The CDR3 has 13 residues. Here the CDR3 reads CASTEQGDTEAFF. The CDR3 DNA sequence: TGTGCCAGCACCGAACAGGGAGATACTGAAGCTTTCTTT. Full variable domain (outside the CDR3, taken from reference TRBV2 and TRBJ1-1): EPEVTQTPSHQVTQMGQEVILRCVPISNHLYFYWYRQILGQKVEFLVSFYNNEISEKSEIFDDQFSVERPDGSNFTLKIRSTKLEDSAMYFCASTEQGDTEAFFGQGTRLTVV.

V usage is TRBV3-1 and J usage is TRBJ2-2; D unclear. Trimming removed 8 bases at V and 6 bases at J, with 22 bases between. This CDR3 has 16 amino acids. Germline-derived CDR1 and CDR2 are LGHDT and YNNKEL (reference sequence). CDR3 in DNA: TGTGCCAGCGCCGAGGCCCAGCCGGCCGTATCCGGGGAGCTGTTTTTT. It specifies CASAEAQPAVSGELFF. Supplemented by reference TRBV3-1 and TRBJ2-2, the full variable domain reads DTAVSQTPKYLVTQMGNDKSIKCEQNLGHDTMYWYKQDSKKFLKIMFSYNNKELIINETVPNRFSPKSPDKAHLNLHINSLELGDSAVYFCASAEAQPAVSGELFFGEGSRLTVL.

This clonotype was observed many times. This chain joins TRBV12-3 or TRBV12-4 and TRBJ2-3, with 12 bases aligning to TRBD2. Trimming cost V 6 bases and J 3 bases; bases outside gene matches: 7. The CDR3 runs 16 residues. The DNA for the CDR3 is TGTGCCAGCAGCTCCAGACTAGCGGGAGTTACAGATACGCAGTATTTT. It codes for CASSSRLAGVTDTQYF.

The table lists this clonotype with many counts. The J gene is TRBJ2-7, the V gene TRBV5-1; D not certain. Trimming shortened V by 7 bases and J by 2 bases, and 13 bases separated the two germline ends. CDR1 SGHRS and CDR2 YFSETQ come from the germline V gene. This CDR3 is built from 13 residues. CDR3 nucleotides: TGCGCCAGCCTTTGCCCCATTGCCTACGAGCAGTACGTC. This gives the protein CASLCPIAYEQYV.

This sequence joins TRBV12-2 and TRBJ1-1; the table's D call, TRBD1, has no DNA check behind it. TRBV12-2 is flagged as a pseudogene. This CDR3 contains 19 residues. CDR3 in DNA: TGTGCAAGTCGCACTCCCGGGACAGGGTTGGGAGAACTGAACACTGAAGCTTTCTTT. This encodes CASRTPGTGLGELNTEAFF.

The chain recombines TRBV4-1 with TRBJ2-5; 7 bases align to TRBD2. Trimming took 1 base from V and 2 from J; bases not matched to a gene: 4. The CDR3 extends over 15 amino acids. Germline assignment: CDR1 MGHRA and CDR2 YSYEKL. For the CDR3, the DNA is TGCGCCAGCAGCCAAGTGGGACTATTGCAAGAGACCCAGTACTTC. It yields the protein CASSQVGLLQETQYF.

This clonotype was seen only a few times. V usage is TRBV7-9 and J usage is TRBJ1-5, with D hard to call. V was clipped by 0 bases and J by 9 bases, with 12 bases between them. This CDR3 has 14 amino acids. Germline V gene data show CDR1 as SEHNR and CDR2 as FQNEAQ (reference sequence). The CDR3 sequence: CASSLAGGEWPQHF. The DNA for the CDR3 is TGTGCCAGCAGCTTAGCTGGCGGGGAATGGCCCCAGCATTTT.

As regards this clonotype: A read error may be the cause here, since a much bigger clone is one base away. The V gene is TRBV6-1, the J gene TRBJ2-2; either TRBD1 or TRBD2 may fit D (5 bases each). Germline lookup yields CDR1 MNHNS and CDR2 SASEGT. V lost 1 base to trimming and J lost 7 bases, with 7 bases between them. The CDR3 length is 13 residues. CDR3: CASSEGGIGELFF. DNA for the CDR3: TGTGCCAGCAGTGAAGGGGGGATCGGGGAGCTGTTTTTT.

Of note for this clonotype: The junction differs from germline at one of its ends, possibly a read error. V is TRBV10-3 and J is TRBJ2-3; D is unclear. CDR3 size: 14 residues. Germline V CDR1 and CDR2: ENHRY, SYGVKD. Here the CDR3 DNA reads TGTGCCACCGCACGACTCCTTCCCACAGATACGCACTATTTT. Protein sequence: CATARLLPTDTHYF.

Ten or more counts support this clonotype. V gene TRBV28 combines with J gene TRBJ2-7; no clear D. CDR1 MDHEN and CDR2 SYDVKM come from the germline V gene. V shed 6 bases and J shed 2 bases, with 11 bases lying between them. The CDR3 totals 13 residues. CDR3: CASSNVQTYEQYV. CDR3 DNA sequence: TGTGCCAGCAGCAATGTACAGACCTACGAGCAGTACGTC.

CDR3 in amino acids: CSARVGTDTQYF. Here the CDR3 DNA reads TGCAGTGCTAGAGTCGGCACAGATACGCAGTATTTT. The V call is TRBV20-1, the J call TRBJ2-3, with D hard to call. Per germline, CDR1 DFQATT and CDR2 SNEGSKA (reference sequence). The length of the CDR3 is 12 residues. The V end was cut by 1 base, the J end by 1 base, with 3 bases between.

The V gene is TRBV2, the J gene TRBJ2-1; D is perhaps TRBD1 (6 bases). CDR3 length: 12 residues. The V gene's germline CDR1 is SNHLY and CDR2 FYNNEI. Trimming took off 8 bases at V and 7 bases at J, with 12 bases between the two ends. CDR3 sequence (DNA): TGTGCCAGCCTGGAACAGGGTAATGAGCAGTTCTTC. Amino acids: CASLEQGNEQFF.

CDR3: CASFTGVGEQFF. The CDR3 DNA reads TGTGCCAGCTTTACAGGGGTGGGAGAGCAGTTCTTC. The chain combines TRBV27 with TRBJ2-1, with 7 bases aligning to TRBD1. Unmatched junction bases numbered 8, after V lost 8 bases and J lost 10 bases. There are 12 residues in the CDR3. Germline-derived CDR1 and CDR2 are MNHEY and SMNVEV (reference sequence).

The gene calls are TRBV6-7 and TRBJ1-1; no reliable D call. TRBV6-7 is an ORF; its function is uncertain. The CDR3 loop spans 14 amino acids. V was cut by 6 bases and J by 4 bases, with 15 bases left in between. Here the CDR3 reads CASSPPRRGTEAFF. The DNA of the CDR3 is TGTGCCAGCAGCCCTCCCCGGCGGGGCACTGAAGCTTTCTTT.

This clonotype was seen at least ten times. The rearrangement joins TRBV20-1 to TRBJ2-2, with D perhaps TRBD1 (5 bases). Germline assignment: CDR1 DFQATT and CDR2 SNEGSKA (reference sequence). Trimming pared 5 bases from V and 6 bases from J, leaving 10 bases between. The CDR3 extends over 12 amino acids. Here the CDR3 reads CSAQGVAGELFF. The DNA for the CDR3 is TGCAGTGCTCAAGGGGTGGCCGGGGAGCTGTTTTTT.

V is TRBV12-3 or TRBV12-4 and J is TRBJ1-2, with a possible D match to TRBD1 (5 bases). This CDR3 comprises 15 residues. The V end lost 3 bases, the J end lost 5 bases, and 16 bases lay between the germline ends. The CDR3: CASSFQAGSFYGYTF. The CDR3 nucleotides are TGTGCCAGCAGTTTCCAGGCAGGGTCCTTTTATGGCTACACCTTC.

At least ten counts were recorded for this clonotype. This chain joins TRBV10-1 and TRBJ2-2; maybe TRBD2 (5 bases). Germline loops: CDR1 WNHNN, CDR2 SYGVQD (reference sequence). The CDR3 consists of 14 residues. The V and J ends lost 3 bases and 4 bases respectively, with 9 bases between them. The CDR3 loop is CASSEWLATGELFF. CDR3 DNA: TGCGCCAGCAGTGAATGGCTAGCCACCGGGGAGCTGTTTTTT.

To note about this clonotype: A read error may explain this, as a much larger clone is one base away. The CDR3 DNA reads as TGTGCCAGCAGTTTGTGGGGCATAGGTCAGCCCCAGCATTTT. This codes for CASSLWGIGQPQHF. The chain is built from TRBV12-3 or TRBV12-4 and TRBJ1-5; maybe TRBD1 (5 bases). V was shortened by 3 bases and J by 6 bases, with 12 bases between the two germline ends. There are 14 residues in the CDR3.

This clonotype was picked up many times. The chain couples TRBV7-8 to TRBJ2-1, with D possibly matching TRBD2 (7 bases). Looked up from germline, CDR1 is SGHVS and CDR2 is FQNEAQ. Trimming shortened V by 3 bases and J by 0 bases, and 15 bases separated the two germline ends. This CDR3 has 17 amino acids. CDR3 sequence: CASSFSYAGASYNEQFF. The CDR3 DNA sequence: TGTGCCAGCAGCTTCTCTTACGCGGGGGCCTCCTACAATGAGCAGTTCTTC.

This clonotype showed up many times. This chain links TRBV12-3 or TRBV12-4 with TRBJ1-4; no reliable D call. The CDR3 has 13 amino acids. V gave up 6 bases and J gave up 4 bases, with 9 bases separating them. Here the CDR3 DNA reads TGTGCCAGCAGGCAAGGGAATAATGAAAAACTGTTTTTT. This translates into CASRQGNNEKLFF.